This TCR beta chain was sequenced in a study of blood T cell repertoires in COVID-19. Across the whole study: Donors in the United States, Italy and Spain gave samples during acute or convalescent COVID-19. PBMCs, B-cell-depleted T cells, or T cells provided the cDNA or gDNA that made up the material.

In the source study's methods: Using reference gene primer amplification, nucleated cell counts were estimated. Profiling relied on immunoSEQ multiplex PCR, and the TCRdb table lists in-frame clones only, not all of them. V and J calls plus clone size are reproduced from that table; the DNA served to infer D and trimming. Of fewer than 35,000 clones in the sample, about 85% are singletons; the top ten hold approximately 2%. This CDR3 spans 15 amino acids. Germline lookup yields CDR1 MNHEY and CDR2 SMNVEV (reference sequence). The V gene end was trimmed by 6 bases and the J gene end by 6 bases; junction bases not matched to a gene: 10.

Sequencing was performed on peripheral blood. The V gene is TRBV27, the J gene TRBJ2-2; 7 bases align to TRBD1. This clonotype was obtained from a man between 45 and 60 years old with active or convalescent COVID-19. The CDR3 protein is CASRGPGQKAGELFF. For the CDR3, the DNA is TGTGCCAGCAGGGGACCGGGACAGAAGGCCGGGGAGCTGTTTTTT.